This TCR beta chain derives from a study of OX40 agonist ivuxolimab in advanced cancers. For the wider study: Ivuxolimab, which targeted the costimulatory receptor OX40 (CD134), was an agonistic, fully human IgG2 monoclonal antibody. Intravenous ivuxolimab was administered to patients every 2 weeks at six dose levels: 0.01, 0.1, 0.3, 1.5, 3 and 10 mg/kg. Among the roughly 54 dose-escalation patients, about 19 had hepatocellular carcinoma, roughly 15 melanoma, 9 renal cell carcinoma and 9 head and neck cancer. The paper describes the monotherapy dose-escalation part (N of about 47 patients) of the phase I trial of ivuxolimab. Three dose-escalation patients achieved partial responses, one with hepatocellular carcinoma and two with cutaneous melanoma. Prior anti-PD-1, anti-PD-L1 or anti-CTLA-4 therapy was permitted, and 40% to 50% of dose-escalation patients had received checkpoint inhibitors. In the dose-escalation cohort, approximately 80% of patients were male, and the mean age was 60 years with a range of roughly 23 to 79. The purpose of peripheral TCRbeta sequencing was to test whether ivuxolimab changed TCR sequence diversity and led to clonal T-cell expansion.

General study outcomes and caveats: At doses of 0.1 to 3.0 mg/kg, clonal expansion of both CD4+ and CD8+ T cells in blood was seen between baseline and week 6. The antigen specificity of the peripheral T cells that underwent clonal expansion was not determined. On average, CD8+ T cells showed more expanded clones than CD4+ T cells after ivuxolimab. Low levels of normalized T-cell clonal expansion were also seen in some nonresponding patients. Partial responders in the 0.1-3.0 mg/kg groups had among the lowest normalized peripheral clonal expansion, especially among CD8+ T cells.

CDR1 and CDR2, per the germline V gene, are SGHVS and FNYEAQ. There are 15 amino acids in the CDR3, from cysteine to phenylalanine inclusive. The retained sequence is limited to the CDR3, 45 bases, with the frame set at the first base. The V end loses 2 bases and the J end loses 5 bases, and a stretch of 13 bases separates them. The trial excluded patients who had a history of autoimmune disease or who were on systemic immunosuppression. Peripheral blood for TCR sequencing was collected from all dose cohorts at baseline, on cycle 4 day 1, and on cycle 7 day 1. Samples were obtained from an open-label, multicenter, first-in-human phase I dose-escalation trial of ivuxolimab. Adults with locally advanced or metastatic head and neck squamous cell, hepatocellular, melanoma or renal cell carcinoma were enrolled in the trial. Before TCR sequencing, CD4+ and CD8+ T cells were separately sorted from peripheral blood.

For sequencing of the TCRbeta CDR3 region, genomic DNA was extracted from the sorted cells. The immunoSEQ Assay was used for sequencing of TCRbeta CDR3 regions. TCRdb took this table from immuneACCESS and kept in-frame rearrangements with V and J called. Such tables lack part of the clones; where checked against another copy, unresolved V genes explain under half of the gap, and the rest is unexplained. This sample comprises some 86,000 clones, about 94% of them detected only once. The top ten clonotypes cover around 10% of the sample. Details on this clone: The target of this receptor is not known. No clone much larger than this one lies a single base away; base qualities are absent.

The sample in question was CD4+ or CD8+ T cells sorted from blood, obtained in a trial of the OX40 agonist ivuxolimab. The receptor was derived from an adult with an advanced solid tumor such as melanoma, head and neck, liver or kidney cancer. The rearrangement combines TRBV7-6 with TRBJ2-1, and the D gene may be TRBD2, 7 bases matching. The nucleotide sequence is TGTGCCAGCAGCTTATTCGGGGGGCCCAACAATGAGCAGTTCTTC. Translation gives CASSLFGGPNNEQFF. Where the CDR3 stops, the reference TRBV7-6 and TRBJ2-1 genes take over; the full variable domain is GAGVSQSPRYKVTKRGQDVALRCDPISGHVSLYWYRQALGQGPEFLTYFNYEAQQDKSGLPNDRFSAERPEGSISTLTIQRTEQRDSAMYRCASSLFGGPNNEQFFGPGTRLTVL.